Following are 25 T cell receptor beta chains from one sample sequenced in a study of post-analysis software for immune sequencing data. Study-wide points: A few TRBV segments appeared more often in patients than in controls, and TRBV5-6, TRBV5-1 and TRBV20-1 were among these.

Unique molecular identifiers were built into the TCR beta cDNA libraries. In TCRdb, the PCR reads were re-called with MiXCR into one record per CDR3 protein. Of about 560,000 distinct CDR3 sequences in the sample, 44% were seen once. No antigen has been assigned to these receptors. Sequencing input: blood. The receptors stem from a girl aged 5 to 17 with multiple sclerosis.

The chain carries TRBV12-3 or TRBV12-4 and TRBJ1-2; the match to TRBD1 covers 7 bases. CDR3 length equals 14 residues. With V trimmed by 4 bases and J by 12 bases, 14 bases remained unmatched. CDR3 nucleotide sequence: TGTGCCAGCAGTTACGCCATCCGAATAGGGGGCCACACCTTC. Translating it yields CASSYAIRIGGHTF.

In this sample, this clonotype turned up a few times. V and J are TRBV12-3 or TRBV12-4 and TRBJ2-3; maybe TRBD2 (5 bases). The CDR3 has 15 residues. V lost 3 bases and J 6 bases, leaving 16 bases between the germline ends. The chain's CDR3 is CASSFLLTGEDTQYF. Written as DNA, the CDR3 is TGTGCCAGCAGTTTTCTACTCACCGGGGAGGATACGCAGTATTTT.

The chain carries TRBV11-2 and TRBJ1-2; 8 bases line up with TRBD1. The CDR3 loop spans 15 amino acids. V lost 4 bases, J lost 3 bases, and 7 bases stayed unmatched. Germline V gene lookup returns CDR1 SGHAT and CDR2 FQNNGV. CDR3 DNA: TGTGCCAGCAGCTCCCCGCGACAGGGGCACTATGGCTACACCTTC. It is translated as CASSSPRQGHYGYTF.

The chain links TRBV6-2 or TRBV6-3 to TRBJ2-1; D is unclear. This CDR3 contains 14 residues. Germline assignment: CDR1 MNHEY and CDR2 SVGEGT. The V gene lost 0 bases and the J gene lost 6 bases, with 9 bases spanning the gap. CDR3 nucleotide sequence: TGTGCCAGCAGTTACTCTCGCCTTATCAATGAGCAGTTCTTC. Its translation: CASSYSRLINEQFF.

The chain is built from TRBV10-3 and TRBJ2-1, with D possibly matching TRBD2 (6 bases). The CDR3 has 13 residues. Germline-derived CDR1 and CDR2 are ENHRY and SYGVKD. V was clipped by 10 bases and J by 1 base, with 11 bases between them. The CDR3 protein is CATNGGSYNEQFF. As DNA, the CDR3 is TGTGCCACCAACGGGGGATCCTACAATGAGCAGTTCTTC.

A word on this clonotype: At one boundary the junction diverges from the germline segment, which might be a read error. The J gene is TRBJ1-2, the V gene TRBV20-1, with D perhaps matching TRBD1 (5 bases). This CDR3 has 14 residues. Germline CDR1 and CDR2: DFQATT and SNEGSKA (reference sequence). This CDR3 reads CSARDRAGNHGDTF. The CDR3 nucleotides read TGCAGTGCTAGAGATAGGGCAGGGAACCATGGCGACACCTTC.

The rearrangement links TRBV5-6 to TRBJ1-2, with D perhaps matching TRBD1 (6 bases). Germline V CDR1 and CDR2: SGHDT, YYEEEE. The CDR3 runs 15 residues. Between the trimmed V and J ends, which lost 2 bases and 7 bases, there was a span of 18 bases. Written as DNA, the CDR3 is TGTGCCAGCAGCTTCGCCGGGGGCAGGAGTAGTGGCTACACCTTC. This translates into CASSFAGGRSSGYTF.

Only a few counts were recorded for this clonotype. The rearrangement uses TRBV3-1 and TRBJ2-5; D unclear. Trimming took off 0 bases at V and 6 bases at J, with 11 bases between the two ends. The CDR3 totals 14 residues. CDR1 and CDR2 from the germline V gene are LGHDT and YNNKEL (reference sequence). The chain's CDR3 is CASSQESGDQTQYF. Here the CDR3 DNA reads TGTGCCAGCAGCCAAGAATCGGGCGACCAGACCCAGTACTTC.

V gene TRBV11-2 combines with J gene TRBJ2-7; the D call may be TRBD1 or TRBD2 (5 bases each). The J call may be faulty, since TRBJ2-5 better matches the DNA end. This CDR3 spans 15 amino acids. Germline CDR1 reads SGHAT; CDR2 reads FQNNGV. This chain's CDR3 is CASSVHGTEGETQYF. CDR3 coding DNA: TGTGCCAGCAGCGTACATGGGACCGAAGGAGAGACCCAGTACTTC.

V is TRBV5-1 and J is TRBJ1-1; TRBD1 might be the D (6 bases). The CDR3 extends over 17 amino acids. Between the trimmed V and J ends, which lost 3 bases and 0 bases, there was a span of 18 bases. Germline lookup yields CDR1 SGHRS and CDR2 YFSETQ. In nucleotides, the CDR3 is TGCGCCAGCAGCTCCGGGGGCAGCCCCGGTATGAACACTGAAGCTTTCTTT. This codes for CASSSGGSPGMNTEAFF.

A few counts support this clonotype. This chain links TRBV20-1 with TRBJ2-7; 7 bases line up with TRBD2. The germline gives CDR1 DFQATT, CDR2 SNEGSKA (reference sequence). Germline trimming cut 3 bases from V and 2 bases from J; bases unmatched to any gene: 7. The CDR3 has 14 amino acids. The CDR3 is CSASSSGPAYEQYF. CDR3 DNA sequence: TGCAGTGCTAGTTCTAGCGGACCAGCCTACGAGCAGTACTTC.

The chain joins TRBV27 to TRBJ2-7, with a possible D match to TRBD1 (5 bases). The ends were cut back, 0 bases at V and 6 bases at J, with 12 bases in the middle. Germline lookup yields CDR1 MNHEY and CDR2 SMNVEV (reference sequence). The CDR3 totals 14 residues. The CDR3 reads CASSLSNGAREQYF. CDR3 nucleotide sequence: TGTGCCAGCAGTTTATCGAATGGGGCGCGCGAGCAGTACTTC.

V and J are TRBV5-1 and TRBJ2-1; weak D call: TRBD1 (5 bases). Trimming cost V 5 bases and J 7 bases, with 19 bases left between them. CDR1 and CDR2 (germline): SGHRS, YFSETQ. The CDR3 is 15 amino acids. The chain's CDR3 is CASSSDNGHKNEQFF. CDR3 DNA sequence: TGCGCCAGCAGTTCGGACAATGGACACAAAAATGAGCAGTTCTTC.

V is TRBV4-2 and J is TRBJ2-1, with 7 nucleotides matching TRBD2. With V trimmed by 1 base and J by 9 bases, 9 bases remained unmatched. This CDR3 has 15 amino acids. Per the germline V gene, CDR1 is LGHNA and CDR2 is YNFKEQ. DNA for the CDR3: TGTGCCAGCAGCCAAGGCTCAGGACTAGGCTTTGAGCAGTTCTTC. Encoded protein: CASSQGSGLGFEQFF.

The DNA for the CDR3 is TGTGCCAGCAGCGCCGGGACAGGAAAAAACATTCAGTACTTC. This sequence encodes CASSAGTGKNIQYF. V and J are TRBV9 and TRBJ2-4, with 8 bases matching TRBD1. Trimming cost V 3 bases and J 4 bases; bases outside gene matches: 3. Germline V gene data show CDR1 as SGDLS and CDR2 as YYNGEE. The CDR3 extends over 14 amino acids.

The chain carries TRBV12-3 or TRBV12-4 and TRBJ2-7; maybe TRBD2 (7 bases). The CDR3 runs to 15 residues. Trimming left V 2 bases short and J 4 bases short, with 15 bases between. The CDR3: CASSLLGGGHYEQYF. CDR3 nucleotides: TGTGCCAGCAGTTTATTAGGCGGGGGCCATTACGAGCAGTACTTC.

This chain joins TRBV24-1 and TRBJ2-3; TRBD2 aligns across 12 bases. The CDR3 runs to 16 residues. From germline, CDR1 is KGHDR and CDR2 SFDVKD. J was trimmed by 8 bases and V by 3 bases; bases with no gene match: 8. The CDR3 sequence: CATSDRTSGTGRTQYF. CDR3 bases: TGTGCCACCAGTGATCGGACTAGCGGGACCGGTCGTACGCAGTATTTT.

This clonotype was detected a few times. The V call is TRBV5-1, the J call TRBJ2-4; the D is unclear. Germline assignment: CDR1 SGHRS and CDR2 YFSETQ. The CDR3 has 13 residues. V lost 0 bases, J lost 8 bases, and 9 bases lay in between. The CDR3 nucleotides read TGCGCCAGCAGCTTGGCTACAGCCGACATTCAGTACTTC. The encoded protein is CASSLATADIQYF.

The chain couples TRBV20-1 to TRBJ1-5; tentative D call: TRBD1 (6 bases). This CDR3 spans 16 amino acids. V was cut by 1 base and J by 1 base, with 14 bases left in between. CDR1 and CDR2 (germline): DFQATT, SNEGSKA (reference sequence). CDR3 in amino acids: CSARAPQGWSNQPQHF. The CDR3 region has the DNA TGCAGTGCTAGAGCCCCACAGGGTTGGAGCAATCAGCCCCAGCATTTT.

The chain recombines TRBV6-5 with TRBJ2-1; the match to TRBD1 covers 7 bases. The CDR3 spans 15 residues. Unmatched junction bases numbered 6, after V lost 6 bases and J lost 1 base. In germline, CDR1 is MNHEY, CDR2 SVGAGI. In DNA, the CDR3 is TGTGCCAGCAGCCTGGACAGGTGGTCCTACAATGAGCAGTTCTTC. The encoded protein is CASSLDRWSYNEQFF.

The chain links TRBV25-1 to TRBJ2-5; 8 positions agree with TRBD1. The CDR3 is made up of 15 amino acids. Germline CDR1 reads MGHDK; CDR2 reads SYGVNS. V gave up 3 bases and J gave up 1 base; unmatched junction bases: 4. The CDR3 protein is CASSDWTGSQETQYF. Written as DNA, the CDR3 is TGTGCCAGCAGTGATTGGACAGGGAGCCAAGAGACCCAGTACTTC.

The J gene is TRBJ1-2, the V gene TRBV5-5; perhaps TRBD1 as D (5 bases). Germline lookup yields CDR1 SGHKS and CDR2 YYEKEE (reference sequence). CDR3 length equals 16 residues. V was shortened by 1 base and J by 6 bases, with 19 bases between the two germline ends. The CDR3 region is CASSLFYGYTGDGYTF. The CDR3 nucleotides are TGTGCCAGCAGCTTGTTTTATGGTTATACAGGAGATGGCTACACCTTC.

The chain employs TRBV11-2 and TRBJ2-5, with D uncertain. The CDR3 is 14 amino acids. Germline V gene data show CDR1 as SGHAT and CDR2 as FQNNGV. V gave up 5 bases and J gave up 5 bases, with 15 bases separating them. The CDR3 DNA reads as TGTGCCAGCAGCCGAGTCCACATCGGTGAGACCCAGTACTTC. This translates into CASSRVHIGETQYF.

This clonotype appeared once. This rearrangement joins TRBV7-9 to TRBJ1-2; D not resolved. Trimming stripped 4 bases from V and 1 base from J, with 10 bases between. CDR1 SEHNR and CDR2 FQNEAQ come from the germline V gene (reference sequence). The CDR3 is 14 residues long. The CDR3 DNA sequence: TGTGCCAGCAGCTCGGGCAGGTTTAACTATGGCTACACCTTC. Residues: CASSSGRFNYGYTF.

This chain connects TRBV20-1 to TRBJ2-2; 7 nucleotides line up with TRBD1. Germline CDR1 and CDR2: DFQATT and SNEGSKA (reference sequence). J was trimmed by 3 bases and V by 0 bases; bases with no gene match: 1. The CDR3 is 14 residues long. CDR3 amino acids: CSAREGTDTGELFF. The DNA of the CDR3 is TGCAGTGCTAGAGAAGGGACAGACACCGGGGAGCTGTTTTTT.